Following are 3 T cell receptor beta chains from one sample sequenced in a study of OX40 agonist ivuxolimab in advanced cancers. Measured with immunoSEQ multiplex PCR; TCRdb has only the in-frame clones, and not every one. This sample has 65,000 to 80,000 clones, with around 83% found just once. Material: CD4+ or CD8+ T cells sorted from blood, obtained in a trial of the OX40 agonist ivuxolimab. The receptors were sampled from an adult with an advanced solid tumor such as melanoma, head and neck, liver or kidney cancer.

CDR3: CASRPATPYGYTF. Written as DNA, the CDR3 is TGTGCCAGCAGGCCAGCTACCCCCTATGGCTACACCTTC. The V call is TRBV6-5, the J call TRBJ1-2; no clear D gene. Germline CDR1 and CDR2: MNHEY and SVGAGI. Trimming removed 6 bases from V and 4 bases from J, with 12 bases in between. This CDR3 has 13 amino acids.

The CDR3 DNA sequence: TGTGCCAGCAGCCGGAGTCCTAGCACTATGGGCGAGCAGTACTTC. Protein product: CASSRSPSTMGEQYF. This chain connects TRBV9 to TRBJ2-7, with D maybe TRBD2 (5 bases). CDR3 size: 15 residues. V lost 4 bases and J lost 6, with 20 bases in between. Germline V gives CDR1 SGDLS, CDR2 YYNGEE. The full variable domain, its missing parts supplied by reference TRBV9 and TRBJ2-7, is DSGVTQTPKHLITATGQRVTLRCSPRSGDLSVYWYQQSLDQGLQFLIQYYNGEERAKGNILERFSAQQFPDLHSELNLSSLELGDSALYFCASSRSPSTMGEQYFGPGTRLTVT.

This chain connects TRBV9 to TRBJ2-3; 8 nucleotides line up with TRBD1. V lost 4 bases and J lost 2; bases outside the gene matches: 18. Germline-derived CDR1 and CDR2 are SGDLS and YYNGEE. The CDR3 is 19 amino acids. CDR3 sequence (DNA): TGTGCCAGCAGCACCTTCGGACAGGGCCGACGACAATCCACAGATACGCAGTATTTT. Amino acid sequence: CASSTFGQGRRQSTDTQYF.